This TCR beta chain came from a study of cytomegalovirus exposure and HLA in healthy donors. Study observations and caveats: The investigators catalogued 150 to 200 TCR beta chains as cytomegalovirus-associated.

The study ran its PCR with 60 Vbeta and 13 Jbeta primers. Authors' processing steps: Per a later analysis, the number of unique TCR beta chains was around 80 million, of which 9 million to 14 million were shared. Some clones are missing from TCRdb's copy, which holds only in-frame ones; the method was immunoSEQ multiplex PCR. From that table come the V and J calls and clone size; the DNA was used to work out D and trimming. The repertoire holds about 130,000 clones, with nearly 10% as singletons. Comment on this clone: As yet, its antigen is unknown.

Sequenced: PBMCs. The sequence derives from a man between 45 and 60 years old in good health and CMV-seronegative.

The CDR3 loop reads CASSLRDSREAFF. For the CDR3, the DNA is TGTGCCAGCAGCTTGCGAGACAGCCGTGAAGCTTTCTTT. J is TRBJ1-1 and V is TRBV11-2; perhaps TRBD1 as D (5 bases). V gave up 3 bases and J gave up 7 bases, with 12 bases separating them. The CDR3 spans 13 residues. Germline V CDR1 and CDR2: SGHAT, FQNNGV. The variable domain in full, with the rest retrieved from reference TRBV11-2 and TRBJ1-1, is EAGVAQSPRYKIIEKRQSVAFWCNPISGHATLYWYQQILGQGPKLLIQFQNNGVVDDSQLPKDRFSAERLKGVDSTLKIQPAKLEDSAVYLCASSLRDSREAFFGQGTRLTVV.